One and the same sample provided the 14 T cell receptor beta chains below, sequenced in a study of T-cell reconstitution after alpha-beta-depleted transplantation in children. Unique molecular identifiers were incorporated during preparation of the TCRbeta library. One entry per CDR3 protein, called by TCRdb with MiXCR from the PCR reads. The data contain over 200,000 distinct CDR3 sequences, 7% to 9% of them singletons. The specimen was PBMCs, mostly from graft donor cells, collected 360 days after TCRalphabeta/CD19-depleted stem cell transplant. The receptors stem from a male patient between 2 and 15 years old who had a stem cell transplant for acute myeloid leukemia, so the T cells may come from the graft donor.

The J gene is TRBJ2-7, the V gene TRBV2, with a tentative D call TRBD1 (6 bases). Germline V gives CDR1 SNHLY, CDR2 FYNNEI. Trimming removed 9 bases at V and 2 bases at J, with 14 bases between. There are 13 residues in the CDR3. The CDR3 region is CASWDTSPYEQYF. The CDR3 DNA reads TGTGCCAGTTGGGACACCTCGCCCTACGAGCAGTACTTC.

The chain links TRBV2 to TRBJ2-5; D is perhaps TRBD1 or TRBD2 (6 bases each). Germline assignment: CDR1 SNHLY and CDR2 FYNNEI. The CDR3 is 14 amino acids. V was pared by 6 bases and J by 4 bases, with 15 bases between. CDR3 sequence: CASSVDRRGETQYF. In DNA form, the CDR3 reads TGTGCCAGCAGCGTTGACAGGCGGGGAGAGACCCAGTACTTC. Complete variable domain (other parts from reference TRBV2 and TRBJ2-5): EPEVTQTPSHQVTQMGQEVILRCVPISNHLYFYWYRQILGQKVEFLVSFYNNEISEKSEIFDDQFSVERPDGSNFTLKIRSTKLEDSAMYFCASSVDRRGETQYFGPGTRLLVL.

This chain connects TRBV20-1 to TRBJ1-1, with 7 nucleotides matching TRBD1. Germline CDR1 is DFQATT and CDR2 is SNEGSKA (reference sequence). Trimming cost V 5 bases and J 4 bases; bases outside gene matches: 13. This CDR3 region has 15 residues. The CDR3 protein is CSALLPRGHSTEAFF. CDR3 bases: TGCAGTGCTCTTTTACCAAGGGGGCATAGCACTGAAGCTTTCTTT.

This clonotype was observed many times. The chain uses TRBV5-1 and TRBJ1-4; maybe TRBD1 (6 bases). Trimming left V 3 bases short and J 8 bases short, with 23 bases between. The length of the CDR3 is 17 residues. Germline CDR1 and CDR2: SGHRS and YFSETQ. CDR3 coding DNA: TGCGCCAGCAGCTCCGGGACCTCCCAAGGGGGAGCCGAAAAACTGTTTTTT. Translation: CASSSGTSQGGAEKLFF.

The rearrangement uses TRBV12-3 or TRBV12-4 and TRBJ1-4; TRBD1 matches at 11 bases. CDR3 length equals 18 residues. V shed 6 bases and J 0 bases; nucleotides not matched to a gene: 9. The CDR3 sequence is CASRPSGTGGTTNEKLFF. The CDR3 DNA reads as TGTGCCAGCAGGCCCTCCGGGACAGGGGGGACAACTAATGAAAAACTGTTTTTT.

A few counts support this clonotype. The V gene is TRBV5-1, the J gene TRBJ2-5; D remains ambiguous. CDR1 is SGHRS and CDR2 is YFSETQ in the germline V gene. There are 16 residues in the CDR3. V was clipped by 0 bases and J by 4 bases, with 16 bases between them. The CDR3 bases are TGCGCCAGCAGCTTGGGTTTGTTCCGAATTAGAGAGACCCAGTACTTC. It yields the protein CASSLGLFRIRETQYF.

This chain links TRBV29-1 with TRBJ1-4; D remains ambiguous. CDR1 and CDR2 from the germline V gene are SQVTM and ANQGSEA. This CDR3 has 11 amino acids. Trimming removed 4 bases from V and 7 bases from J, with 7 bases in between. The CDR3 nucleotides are TGCAGCGTTGTTAAGGGTGAAAAACTGTTTTTT. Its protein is CSVVKGEKLFF.

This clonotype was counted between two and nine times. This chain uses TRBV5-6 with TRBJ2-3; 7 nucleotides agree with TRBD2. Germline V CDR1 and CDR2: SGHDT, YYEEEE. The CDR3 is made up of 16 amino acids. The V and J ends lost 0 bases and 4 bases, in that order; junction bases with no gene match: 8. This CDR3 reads CASSLVWTSGPDTQYF. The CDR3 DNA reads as TGTGCCAGCAGCTTGGTATGGACTAGTGGTCCAGATACGCAGTATTTT. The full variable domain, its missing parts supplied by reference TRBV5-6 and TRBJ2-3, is DAGVTQSPTHLIKTRGQQVTLRCSPKSGHDTVSWYQQALGQGPQFIFQYYEEEERQRGNFPDRFSGHQFPNYSSELNVNALLLGDSALYLCASSLVWTSGPDTQYFGPGTRLTVL.

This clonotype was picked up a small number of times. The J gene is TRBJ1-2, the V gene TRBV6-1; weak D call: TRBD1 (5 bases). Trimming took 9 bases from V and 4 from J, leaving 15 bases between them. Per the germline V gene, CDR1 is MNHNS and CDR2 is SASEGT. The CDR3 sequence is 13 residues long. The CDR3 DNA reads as TGTGCCAGTCGGAAAGGGACGGTCTATGGCTACACCTTC. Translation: CASRKGTVYGYTF.

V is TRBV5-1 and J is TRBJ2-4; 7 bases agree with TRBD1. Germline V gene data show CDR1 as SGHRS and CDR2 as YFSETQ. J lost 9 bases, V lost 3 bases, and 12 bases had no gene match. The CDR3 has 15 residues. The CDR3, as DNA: TGCGCCAGCAGCTCGATACAGGGGCCGGATGTCATTCAGTACTTC. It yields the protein CASSSIQGPDVIQYF.

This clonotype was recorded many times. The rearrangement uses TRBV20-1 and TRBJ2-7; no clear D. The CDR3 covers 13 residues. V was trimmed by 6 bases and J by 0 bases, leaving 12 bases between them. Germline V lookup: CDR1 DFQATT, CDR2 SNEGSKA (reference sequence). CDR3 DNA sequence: TGCAGTGCATACCGGCCCGACTCCTACGAGCAGTACTTC. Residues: CSAYRPDSYEQYF.

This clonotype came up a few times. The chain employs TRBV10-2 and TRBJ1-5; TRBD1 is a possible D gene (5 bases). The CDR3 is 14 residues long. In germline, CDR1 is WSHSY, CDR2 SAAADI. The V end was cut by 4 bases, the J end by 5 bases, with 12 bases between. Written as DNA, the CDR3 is TGCGCCAGCAGTGGGAGGGGACCTCATCAGCCCCAGCATTTT. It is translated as CASSGRGPHQPQHF.

CDR3 protein: CASSLEATNEKLFF. The CDR3 region has the DNA TGTGCCAGCAGCTTAGAAGCAACTAATGAAAAACTGTTTTTT. This chain uses TRBV7-6 with TRBJ1-4, with no clear D. V lost 1 base and J lost 0, with 3 bases in between. This CDR3 spans 14 amino acids. The V gene's germline CDR1 is SGHVS and CDR2 FNYEAQ.

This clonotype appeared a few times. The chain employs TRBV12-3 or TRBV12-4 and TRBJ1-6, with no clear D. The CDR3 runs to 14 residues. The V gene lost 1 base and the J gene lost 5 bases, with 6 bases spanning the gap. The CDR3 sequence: CASSLDRDNSPLHF. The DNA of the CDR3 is TGTGCCAGCAGTTTAGACAGAGATAATTCACCCCTCCACTTT.